This TCR beta chain was sequenced for a study of blood T cell repertoires in COVID-19. Across the study: Sample material is recorded as cDNA or gDNA derived from T cells, B-cell-depleted T cells, or PBMCs.

Here immunoSEQ multiplex PCR was the method, and the copy in TCRdb shows in-frame clones only, minus some. There are roughly 230,000 clones in the sample; roughly 87% occur only once, and 7% to 7.5% lies in the top ten. Trimming shortened V by 6 bases and J by 7 bases, and 22 bases separated the two germline ends. The germline CDR1 and CDR2 sequences are MDHEN and SYDVKM. The CDR3 consists of 16 residues. Participants were aged about 18 to 100 years from around 25 US areas. Each participant's cohort was designated according to participant-reported clinical history. The sample taken for sequencing was PBMCs or T cells enriched from blood (not recorded which). The TCR comes from a man aged 30 to 45 in a cohort exposed to, infected with or recovered from COVID-19 (not recorded which). The chain combines TRBV28 with TRBJ1-5; possibly TRBD1 for D (5 bases). CDR3 residues: CASSLHGTNPAQPQHF. For the CDR3, the DNA is TGTGCCAGCAGCCTCCACGGGACTAACCCGGCCCAGCCCCAGCATTTT.